Described below is a single TCR beta chain sequence and its context. This clonotype was detected ten times or more. It has no known antigen specificity. Base qualities are missing; no much larger clone stands one base away. The listed sequencing device is Illumina HiSeq 2500. Quantitative 5'-RACE with molecular barcodes was used to prepare TCR beta libraries. The authors processed their data as follows. A new computational method based on a probabilistic model of VDJ rearrangement was used to identify disease-linked TCR variants. The public reads were quality trimmed at Q25 with fastp and then assembled into clones with MiXCR by TCRdb, keeping productive beta chains. Rows with a matching CDR3 protein are joined into one entry that keeps the most common DNA and genes. The V and J calls here are based on TCRdb, not the publication. A total of about 190,000 distinct CDR3 sequences appear in this sample, 10% to 15% of them only once. The top ten clones comprise more than 9.5% of the sample.

This sample was included in a study of CD8 T cells in ankylosing spondylitis listed by TCRdb under 2017. About the investigation overall: To find TCR variants linked to disease, the study profiled T cell receptor beta repertoires in ankylosing spondylitis patients and healthy donors. In total, the full study cohort was made up of approximately 99 healthy donors and 25 to 30 ankylosing spondylitis patients. Samples of peripheral blood were taken, and for ankylosing spondylitis patients, synovial fluid was collected as well.

The CDR3 holds 15 amino acids from the cysteine to the phenylalanine. Here the CDR3 DNA is all that survives: 45 bases in frame from base 1. The germline V end is reduced by 6 bases and the J end by 4 bases; junction bases left unmatched: 10. CDR1 is given as SGHRS and CDR2 as YFSETQ, both from the germline V gene. Study-wide conclusions, independent of this receptor: Blood from ankylosing spondylitis patients appeared to be characterized by a TCR beta motif made up of several highly homologous amino acid variants. In peripheral blood, the disease-linked clones were found at relatively low frequencies and had a CD8+ phenotype. Some motif variants had previously been reported in the synovial fluid and blood of reactive arthritis patients, which suggests shared mechanisms of disease initiation. The disease-linked clones were reported to be significantly enriched in matched synovial fluid samples from ankylosing spondylitis patients.

The sequence links TRBV5-1 to TRBJ2-1; 7 bases in the middle match TRBD2. The TCR sequence derives from a female donor with ankylosing spondylitis or in good health (not recorded which). The sequenced sample was blood, either unsorted or a sorted T cell fraction (not recorded which). The CDR3 is CASTQTGREYNEQFF. In nucleotide form, the sequence is TGCGCCAGCACCCAAACTGGGAGGGAGTACAATGAGCAGTTCTTC.